These 10 T cell receptor beta chains were all obtained from the same sample, sequenced in a study of blood T cell repertoires in COVID-19. Measured with immunoSEQ multiplex PCR; TCRdb has only the in-frame clones, and not every one. The sample lists roughly 130,000 clones; under 95% were seen once. The material sequenced was peripheral blood. Every receptor here comes from a man aged 50 or older with active COVID-19.

The V and J genes are TRBV15 and TRBJ1-2, with D tentatively TRBD1 (6 bases). Trimming removed 0 bases from V and 0 bases from J, with 17 bases in between. Germline values: CDR1 LNHNV, CDR2 YYDKDF (reference sequence). This CDR3 region has 18 residues. CDR3 sequence: CATSRDYGQRIANYGYTF. The CDR3 nucleotides read TGTGCCACCAGCAGAGATTATGGACAGCGGATAGCTAACTATGGCTACACCTTC.

This chain links TRBV2 with TRBJ1-4; tentative D call: TRBD1 (6 bases). The CDR3 contains 15 residues. The germline gives CDR1 SNHLY, CDR2 FYNNEI. Trimming stripped 6 bases from V and 3 bases from J, with 14 bases between. CDR3 protein: CASSDPTGPNEKLFF. Written as DNA, the CDR3 is TGTGCCAGCAGCGACCCGACAGGCCCTAATGAAAAACTGTTTTTT.

The chain employs TRBV19 and TRBJ1-1; D may be TRBD1 (5 bases). The CDR3 consists of 13 residues. V lost 6 bases and J lost 5, with 13 bases in between. Germline V gene lookup returns CDR1 LNHDA and CDR2 SQIVND (reference sequence). CDR3 sequence: CASSRVGNTEAFF. In DNA form, the CDR3 reads TGTGCCAGTAGCAGGGTGGGGAATACTGAAGCTTTCTTT.

The CDR3 nucleotides are TGTGCCAGTAGTATACACAGGGCAGGGTCCGGGGAGCTGTTTTTT. Translated, it gives CASSIHRAGSGELFF. The chain uses TRBV19 and TRBJ2-2, with a weak D call TRBD1 (6 bases). V gave up 2 bases and J gave up 6 bases, with 13 bases separating them. The CDR3 loop spans 15 amino acids. The germline V gene has CDR1 LNHDA and CDR2 SQIVND (reference sequence).

The V and J genes are TRBV27 and TRBJ2-5; D possibly corresponds to TRBD1 (7 bases). Trimming left V 4 bases short and J 6 bases short, with 18 bases between. The CDR3 is 15 residues long. Looked up from germline, CDR1 is MNHEY and CDR2 is SMNVEV (reference sequence). CDR3 nucleotide sequence: TGTGCCAGCAGTTACACGACAGGGAGCGGGCAGACCCAGTACTTC. Residues: CASSYTTGSGQTQYF.

The rearrangement uses TRBV5-1 and TRBJ2-2; D may be TRBD2 (5 bases). CDR3 length equals 13 residues. CDR1 is SGHRS, CDR2 YFSETQ, per germline. Trimming removed 6 bases from V and 1 base from J, with 7 bases in between. The CDR3 DNA sequence: TGCGCCAGCACACGGGGGAACACCGGGGAGCTGTTTTTT. Translated: CASTRGNTGELFF. Full variable domain (rest looked up from reference TRBV5-1 and TRBJ2-2): KAGVTQTPRYLIKTRGQQVTLSCSPISGHRSVSWYQQTPGQGLQFLFEYFSETQRNKGNFPGRFSGRQFSNSRSEMNVSTLELGDSALYLCASTRGNTGELFFGEGSRLTVL.

CDR3 sequence: CASSYSGQTNSPLHF. The CDR3 bases are TGTGCCAGCAGTTACTCGGGACAAACTAATTCACCCCTCCACTTT. V usage is TRBV6-5 and J usage is TRBJ1-6; TRBD1 might be the D (6 bases). CDR1 and CDR2 (germline): MNHEY, SVGAGI. The germline V and J ends were trimmed by 0 bases and 6 bases, with 9 bases remaining between them. This CDR3 comprises 15 residues.

The chain employs TRBV6-1 and TRBJ1-4; tentative D call: TRBD1 (5 bases). The CDR3 is made up of 17 amino acids. CDR1 is MNHNS and CDR2 is SASEGT in the germline V gene. Trimming took off 0 bases at V and 0 bases at J, with 11 bases between the two ends. The CDR3 is CASSEAGGVATNEKLFF. The CDR3 nucleotides are TGTGCCAGCAGTGAAGCCGGAGGGGTTGCAACTAATGAAAAACTGTTTTTT.

The chain employs TRBV11-3 and TRBJ2-3; the D gene is possibly TRBD2 (5 bases). CDR1 and CDR2 (germline): SGHNT, YENEEA. Trimming cost V 6 bases and J 6 bases, with 13 bases left between them. This CDR3 region has 13 residues. The CDR3 nucleotides are TGTGCCAGCAGTCCTGGACTTGTGGATACGCAGTATTTT. Protein product: CASSPGLVDTQYF.

This chain links TRBV11-2 with TRBJ2-1; 8 bases fit TRBD1. The CDR3 is 14 amino acids. The V and J ends lost 6 bases and 6 bases, in that order; junction bases with no gene match: 7. The V gene's germline CDR1 is SGHAT and CDR2 FQNNGV. CDR3 nucleotide sequence: TGTGCCAGCAGAGATTGGACAGGGACCAATGAGCAGTTCTTC. It yields the protein CASRDWTGTNEQFF.